This T cell receptor (beta chain) was captured by sequencing in a study of shared clonotypes between healthy human individuals. Clones were read by immunoSEQ multiplex PCR, and TCRdb kept only the in-frame ones, dropping some. The sample holds more than 2,000,000 clones, approximately 95% seen once. The CDR3 runs 17 residues. Deletions cut 3 bases from V and 0 bases from J, with 15 bases between. Germline V lookup: CDR1 SGHTA, CDR2 FQGNSA. The chain couples TRBV7-2 to TRBJ2-1; tentative D call: TRBD2 (5 bases). The clonotype originates from a man aged 18-30 years in good health. Some clones in this sample may be carry-over from other donors' samples. The sequencing input was naive CD4+ T cells from PBMCs. Regarding subset: CD45RA+ positively selected. CDR3 amino acids: CASSLRAAAGSYNEQFF. Written as DNA, the CDR3 is TGTGCCAGCAGCTTGCGGGCGGCTGCGGGCTCCTACAATGAGCAGTTCTTC.